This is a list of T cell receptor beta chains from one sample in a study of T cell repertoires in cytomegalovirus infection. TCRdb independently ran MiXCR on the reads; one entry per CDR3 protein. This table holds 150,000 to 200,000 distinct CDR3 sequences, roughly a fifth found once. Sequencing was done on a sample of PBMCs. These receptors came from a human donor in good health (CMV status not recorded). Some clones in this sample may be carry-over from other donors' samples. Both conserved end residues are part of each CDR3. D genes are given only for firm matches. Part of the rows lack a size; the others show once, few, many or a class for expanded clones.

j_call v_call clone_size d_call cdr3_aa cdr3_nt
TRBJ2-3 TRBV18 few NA CASSPFQGPNTDTQYF TGTGCCAGCTCACCATTCCAGGGGCCAAACACAGATACGCAGTATTTT
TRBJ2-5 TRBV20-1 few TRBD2 CSAREGVSGRAVTQYF TGCAGTGCTAGAGAGGGGGTCAGCGGGAGGGCTGTGACCCAGTACTTC
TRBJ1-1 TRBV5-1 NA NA CASSLSGAETEAFF TGCGCCAGCAGCTTGTCAGGGGCAGAGACTGAAGCTTTCTTT
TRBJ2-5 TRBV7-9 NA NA CASSFRNGETQYF TGTGCCAGCAGCTTCCGGAATGGGGAGACCCAGTACTTC
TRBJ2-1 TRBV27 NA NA CASSPQASSYNEQFF TGTGCCAGCAGTCCTCAGGCAAGCTCCTACAATGAGCAGTTCTTC
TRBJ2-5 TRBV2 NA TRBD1 CTSRVNAGTAQETQYF TGTACCAGCAGGGTTAACGCCGGGACAGCCCAAGAGACCCAGTACTTC
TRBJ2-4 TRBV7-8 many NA CASSSPPTGSIKNIQYF TGTGCCAGCAGCTCTCCCCCGACAGGAAGCATCAAAAACATTCAGTACTTC
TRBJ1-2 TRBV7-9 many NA CASSGLSGYTF TGTGCCAGCTCCGGACTTAGTGGCTACACCTTC
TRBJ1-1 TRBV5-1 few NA CASSSGDLNTEAFF TGCGCCAGCAGCTCAGGAGACCTGAACACTGAAGCTTTCTTT
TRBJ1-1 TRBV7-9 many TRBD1 CASSLARGQKGLSRAFF TGTGCCAGCAGCTTAGCCCGGGGACAGAAAGGTCTTTCGCGAGCTTTCTTT
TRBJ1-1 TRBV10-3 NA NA CATNGEMNTEAFF TGTGCCACGAACGGGGAGATGAACACGGAAGCTTTCTTT
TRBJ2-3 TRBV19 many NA CASSYLHSPVDTQYF TGTGCCAGTAGTTACCTGCACTCCCCGGTGGATACGCAGTATTTT
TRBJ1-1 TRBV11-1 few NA CASSLTTIRSTEAFF TGTGCCAGCAGCTTAACCACTATCCGGTCCACTGAAGCTTTCTTT
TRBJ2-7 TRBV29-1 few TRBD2 CSVLLAGQSYEQYF TGCAGCGTTCTCTTAGCGGGGCAATCCTACGAGCAGTACTTC